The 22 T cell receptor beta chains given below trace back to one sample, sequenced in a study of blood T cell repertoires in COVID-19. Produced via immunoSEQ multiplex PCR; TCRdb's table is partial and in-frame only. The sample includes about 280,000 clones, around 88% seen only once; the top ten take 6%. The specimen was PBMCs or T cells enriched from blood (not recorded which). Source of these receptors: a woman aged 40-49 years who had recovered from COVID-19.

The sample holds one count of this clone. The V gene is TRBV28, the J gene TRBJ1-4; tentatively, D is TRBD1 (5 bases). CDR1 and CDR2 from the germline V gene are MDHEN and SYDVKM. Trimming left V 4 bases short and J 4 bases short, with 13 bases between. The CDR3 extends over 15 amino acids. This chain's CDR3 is CASSSQEPGNEKLFF. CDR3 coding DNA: TGTGCCAGCAGTTCACAGGAACCGGGTAATGAAAAACTGTTTTTT. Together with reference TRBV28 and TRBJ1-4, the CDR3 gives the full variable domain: DVKVTQSSRYLVKRTGEKVFLECVQDMDHENMFWYRQDPGLGLRLIYFSYDVKMKEKGDIPEGYSVSREKKERFSLILESASTNQTSMYLCASSSQEPGNEKLFFGSGTQLSVL.

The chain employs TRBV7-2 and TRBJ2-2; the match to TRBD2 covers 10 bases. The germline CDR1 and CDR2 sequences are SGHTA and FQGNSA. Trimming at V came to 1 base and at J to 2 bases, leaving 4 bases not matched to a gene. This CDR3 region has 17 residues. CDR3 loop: CASSLVRTSGNTGELFF. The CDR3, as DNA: TGTGCCAGCAGCTTAGTAAGGACTAGCGGAAACACCGGGGAGCTGTTTTTT.

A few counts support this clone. CDR3 region: CASSHGGPESSPLHF. The CDR3 DNA reads as TGTGCCAGCAGCCACGGGGGGCCAGAAAGCTCACCCCTCCACTTT. This rearrangement joins TRBV3-1 (or the pseudogene TRBV3-2) to TRBJ1-6; weak D call: TRBD1 (6 bases). Germline values: CDR1 LGHDT, CDR2 YNNKEL (reference sequence). V was cut by 3 bases and J by 10 bases, with 16 bases left in between. The CDR3 has 15 residues.

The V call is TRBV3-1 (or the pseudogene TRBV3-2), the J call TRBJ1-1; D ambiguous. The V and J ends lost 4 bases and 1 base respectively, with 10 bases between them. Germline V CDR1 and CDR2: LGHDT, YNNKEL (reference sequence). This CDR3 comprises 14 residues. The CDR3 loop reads CASSLGRGNTEAFF. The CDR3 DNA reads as TGTGCCAGCAGCCTGGGCCGGGGGAACACTGAAGCTTTCTTT.

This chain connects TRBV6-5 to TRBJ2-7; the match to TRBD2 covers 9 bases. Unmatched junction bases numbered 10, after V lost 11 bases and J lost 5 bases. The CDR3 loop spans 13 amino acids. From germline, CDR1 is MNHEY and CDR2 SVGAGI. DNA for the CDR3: TGTGCCGGCATAGCGGGAGTAGGTGACGAGCAGTACTTC. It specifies CAGIAGVGDEQYF.

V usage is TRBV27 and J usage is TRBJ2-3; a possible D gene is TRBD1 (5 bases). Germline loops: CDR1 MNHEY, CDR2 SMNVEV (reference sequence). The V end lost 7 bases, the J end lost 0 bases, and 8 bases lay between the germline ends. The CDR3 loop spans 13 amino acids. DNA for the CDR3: TGTGCCAGCAAGACAGCAAGCACAGATACGCAGTATTTT. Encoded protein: CASKTASTDTQYF.

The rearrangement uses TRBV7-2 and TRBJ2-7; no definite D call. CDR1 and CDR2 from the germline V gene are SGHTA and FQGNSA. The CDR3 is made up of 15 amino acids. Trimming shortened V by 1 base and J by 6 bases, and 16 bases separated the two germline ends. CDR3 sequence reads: CASSLVRQARPEQYF. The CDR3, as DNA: TGTGCCAGCAGCTTAGTCAGGCAAGCTCGCCCCGAGCAGTACTTC.

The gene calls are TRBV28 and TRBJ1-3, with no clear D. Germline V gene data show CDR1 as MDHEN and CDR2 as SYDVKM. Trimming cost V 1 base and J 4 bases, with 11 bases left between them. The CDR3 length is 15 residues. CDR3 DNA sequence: TGTGCCAGCAGTTTATACGCGAAACCCGGAAACACCATATATTTT. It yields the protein CASSLYAKPGNTIYF. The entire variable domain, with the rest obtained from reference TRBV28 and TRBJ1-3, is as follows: DVKVTQSSRYLVKRTGEKVFLECVQDMDHENMFWYRQDPGLGLRLIYFSYDVKMKEKGDIPEGYSVSREKKERFSLILESASTNQTSMYLCASSLYAKPGNTIYFGEGSWLTVV.

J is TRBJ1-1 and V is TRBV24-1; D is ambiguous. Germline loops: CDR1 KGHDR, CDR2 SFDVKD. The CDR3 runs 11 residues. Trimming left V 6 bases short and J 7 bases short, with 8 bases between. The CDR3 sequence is CATSSGDEAFF. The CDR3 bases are TGTGCCACCAGTAGCGGGGATGAAGCTTTCTTT.

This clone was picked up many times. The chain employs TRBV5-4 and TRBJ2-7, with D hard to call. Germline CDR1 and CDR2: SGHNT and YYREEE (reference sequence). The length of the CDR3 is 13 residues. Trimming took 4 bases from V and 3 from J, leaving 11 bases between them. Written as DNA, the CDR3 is TGTGCCAGCAGCGCCCCGACAAGCTACGAGCAGTACTTC. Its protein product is CASSAPTSYEQYF.

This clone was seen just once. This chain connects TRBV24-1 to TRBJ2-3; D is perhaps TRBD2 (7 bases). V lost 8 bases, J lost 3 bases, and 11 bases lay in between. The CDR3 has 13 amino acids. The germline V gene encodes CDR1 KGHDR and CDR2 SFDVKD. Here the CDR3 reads CATKGGGTDTQYF. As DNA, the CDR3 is TGTGCCACCAAGGGGGGGGGAACAGATACGCAGTATTTT.

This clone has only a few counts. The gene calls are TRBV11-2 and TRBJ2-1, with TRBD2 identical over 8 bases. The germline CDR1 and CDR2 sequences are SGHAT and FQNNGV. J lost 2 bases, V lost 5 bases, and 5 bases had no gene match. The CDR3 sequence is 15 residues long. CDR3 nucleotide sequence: TGTGCCAGCAGCCTGAGCGGGAGCCCCTACAATGAGCAGTTCTTC. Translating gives CASSLSGSPYNEQFF.

The CDR3 sequence is CASSPHLGATGANVLTF. The DNA of the CDR3 is TGTGCCAGCAGTCCCCATCTGGGGGCGACTGGGGCCAACGTCCTGACTTTC. V usage is TRBV28 and J usage is TRBJ2-6, with D perhaps matching TRBD1 (6 bases). V was cut by 5 bases and J by 2 bases, with 16 bases left in between. This CDR3 region has 17 residues. CDR1 is MDHEN, CDR2 SYDVKM, per germline. The full variable domain, with the rest looked up from reference TRBV28 and TRBJ2-6, is DVKVTQSSRYLVKRTGEKVFLECVQDMDHENMFWYRQDPGLGLRLIYFSYDVKMKEKGDIPEGYSVSREKKERFSLILESASTNQTSMYLCASSPHLGATGANVLTFGAGSRLTVL.

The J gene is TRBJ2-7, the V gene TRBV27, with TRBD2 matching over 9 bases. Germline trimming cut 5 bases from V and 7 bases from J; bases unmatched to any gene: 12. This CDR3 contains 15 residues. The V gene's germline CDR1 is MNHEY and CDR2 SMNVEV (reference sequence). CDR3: CASSPRASGKVEQYF. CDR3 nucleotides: TGTGCCAGCAGTCCCCGGGCTAGCGGGAAGGTGGAGCAGTACTTC.

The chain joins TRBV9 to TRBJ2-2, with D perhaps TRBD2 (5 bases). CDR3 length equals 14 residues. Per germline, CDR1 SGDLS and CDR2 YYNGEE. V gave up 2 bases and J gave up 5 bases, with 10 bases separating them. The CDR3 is CASSVFSGTGELFF. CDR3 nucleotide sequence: TGTGCCAGCAGCGTCTTCTCGGGGACCGGGGAGCTGTTTTTT.

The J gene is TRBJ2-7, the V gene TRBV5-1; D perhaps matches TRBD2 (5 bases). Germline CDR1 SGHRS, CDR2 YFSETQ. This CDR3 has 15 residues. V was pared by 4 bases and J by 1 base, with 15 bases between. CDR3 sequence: CASSELVGFSYEQYF. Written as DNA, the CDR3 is TGCGCCAGCAGCGAACTAGTGGGGTTTTCCTACGAGCAGTACTTC.

The CDR3 is CASSQDPGLRTDTQYF. The CDR3 coding sequence is TGTGCCAGCAGCCAGGATCCGGGACTACGCACAGATACGCAGTATTTT. The J gene is TRBJ2-3, the V gene TRBV14; 7 nucleotides line up with TRBD2. Germline assignment: CDR1 SGHDN and CDR2 FVKESK. The trim removed 3 bases at V and 1 base at J, leaving 7 bases unmatched. The CDR3 spans 16 residues. Full variable domain (missing parts from reference TRBV14 and TRBJ2-3): EAGVTQFPSHSVIEKGQTVTLRCDPISGHDNLYWYRRVMGKEIKFLLHFVKESKQDESGMPNNRFLAERTGGTYSTLKVQPAELEDSGVYFCASSQDPGLRTDTQYFGPGTRLTVL.

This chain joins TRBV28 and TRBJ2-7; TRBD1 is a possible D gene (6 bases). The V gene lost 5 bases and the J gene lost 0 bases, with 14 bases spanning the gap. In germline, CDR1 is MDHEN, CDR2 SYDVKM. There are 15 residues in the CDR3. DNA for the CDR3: TGTGCCAGCAGTCTACAGGGCTTCTCCTCCTACGAGCAGTACTTC. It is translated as CASSLQGFSSYEQYF.

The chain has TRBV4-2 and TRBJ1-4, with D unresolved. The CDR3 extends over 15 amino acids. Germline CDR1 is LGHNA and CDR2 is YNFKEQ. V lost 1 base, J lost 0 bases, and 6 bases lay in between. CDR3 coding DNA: TGTGCCAGCAGCCAAGTATCCGCAACTAATGAAAAACTGTTTTTT. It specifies CASSQVSATNEKLFF.

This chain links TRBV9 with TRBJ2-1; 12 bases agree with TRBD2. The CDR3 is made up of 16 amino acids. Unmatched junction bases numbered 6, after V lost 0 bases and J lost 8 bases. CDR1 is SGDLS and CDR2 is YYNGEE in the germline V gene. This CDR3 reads CASSVGPSGRGDEQFF. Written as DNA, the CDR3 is TGTGCCAGCAGCGTAGGGCCTAGCGGGAGGGGGGATGAGCAGTTCTTC.

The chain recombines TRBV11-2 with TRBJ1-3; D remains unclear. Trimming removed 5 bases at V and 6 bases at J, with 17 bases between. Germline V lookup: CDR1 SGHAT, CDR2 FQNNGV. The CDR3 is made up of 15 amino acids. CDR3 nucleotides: TGTGCCAGCAGCCCGCCACCGGTGTTGAAAAACACCATATATTTT. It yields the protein CASSPPPVLKNTIYF.

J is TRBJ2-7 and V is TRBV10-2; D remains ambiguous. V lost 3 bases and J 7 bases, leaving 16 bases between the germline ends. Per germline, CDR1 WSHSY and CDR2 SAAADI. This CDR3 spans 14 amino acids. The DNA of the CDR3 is TGCGCCAGCAGTGATCGGCAGGTTGGATCGGAGCAGTACTTC. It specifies CASSDRQVGSEQYF.